The rows below give T cell receptor beta chains drawn from one sample of a study of cytomegalovirus exposure and HLA in healthy donors. The table came from immunoSEQ multiplex PCR; TCRdb's copy has only in-frame clones and leaves some out. The table lists about 120,000 clones, approximately 81% of them singletons, with around 1.9% in the top ten. The specimen was PBMCs. The receptors shown here come from a woman in her thirties in good health and CMV-seronegative. The conserved cysteine and the conserved F or W are not part of the CDR3 here. The order of the fields is clone size, V gene, CDR3 protein. The listing skips clone size in some rows; elsewhere it reads once, few, many or a size class.

clone_size: .
v_call: TRBV9
cdr3_aa: ASSVGPGGDEAF

clone_size: .
v_call: TRBV10-2
cdr3_aa: ASSLGPGTSGGQSYEQY

clone_size: .
v_call: TRBV18
cdr3_aa: ASSRDRGRTDTQY

clone_size: .
v_call: TRBV7-9
cdr3_aa: ASSLRQGASYEQY

clone_size: .
v_call: TRBV18
cdr3_aa: ASSPDRENGYT

clone_size: .
v_call: TRBV6-5
cdr3_aa: ASSTGGGYT

clone_size: many
v_call: TRBV7-3
cdr3_aa: ASSLRVAGVNEQF

clone_size: .
v_call: TRBV5-1
cdr3_aa: ASSTAGPRSSYEQY

clone_size: .
v_call: TRBV15
cdr3_aa: ATKEGGAMDGNTIY

clone_size: .
v_call: TRBV10-3
cdr3_aa: AISVSGGAYNEQF

clone_size: .
v_call: TRBV10-2
cdr3_aa: ASSDPTSAGQGNEQF

clone_size: .
v_call: TRBV11-2
cdr3_aa: ASRLWGQGRSSDTQY

clone_size: .
v_call: TRBV30
cdr3_aa: AWSSGGDGYT

clone_size: .
v_call: TRBV6-5
cdr3_aa: ASSPTGVSGEQY

clone_size: .
v_call: TRBV4-1
cdr3_aa: ASSQPGLAGSAWEQY

clone_size: .
v_call: TRBV7-6
cdr3_aa: ASSTRAITNTGELF

clone_size: .
v_call: TRBV2
cdr3_aa: ASMGQMNTEAF

clone_size: .
v_call: TRBV5-4
cdr3_aa: ASSLIGRGIGNEKLF

clone_size: .
v_call: TRBV9
cdr3_aa: ASSPLSAGGLEQY

clone_size: .
v_call: TRBV12-1
cdr3_aa: ASSHGWLAGAPGDTQY

clone_size: .
v_call: TRBV2
cdr3_aa: ASSDAGGLREQY

clone_size: .
v_call: TRBV28
cdr3_aa: AILGTVNTEAF

clone_size: .
v_call: TRBV9
cdr3_aa: ASSDTGFGNTIY

clone_size: .
v_call: TRBV9
cdr3_aa: ASSVSGDYYEQY

clone_size: few
v_call: TRBV7-9
cdr3_aa: ASGYPSSYEQY

clone_size: .
v_call: TRBV7-9
cdr3_aa: ASSKRAGANNEQF

clone_size: .
v_call: TRBV7-2
cdr3_aa: ASSFGLAGVGDTQY

clone_size: .
v_call: TRBV7-2
cdr3_aa: ASTPGGGEKLF

clone_size: .
v_call: TRBV7-2
cdr3_aa: ASSSGQGSNSPLH

clone_size: once
v_call: TRBV6-6
cdr3_aa: ASSYWRGDKETQY

clone_size: few
v_call: TRBV19
cdr3_aa: ASSSGTGNNSPLH

clone_size: .
v_call: TRBV6-1
cdr3_aa: ASSEMTGEATQY

clone_size: .
v_call: TRBV5-1
cdr3_aa: ASSFGDRLQETQY

clone_size: .
v_call: TRBV5-4
cdr3_aa: ASSSRDRIMNTEAF

clone_size: .
v_call: TRBV6-5
cdr3_aa: ASSYLSSGANVLT

clone_size: .
v_call: TRBV10-3
cdr3_aa: AISEPGQGHSNQPQH

clone_size: few
v_call: TRBV20-1
cdr3_aa: SAGLAETQY

clone_size: few
v_call: TRBV19
cdr3_aa: ASSTWDRGAGELF

clone_size: .
v_call: TRBV6-6
cdr3_aa: ASLLGSGVYEQY

clone_size: .
v_call: TRBV5-6
cdr3_aa: ASSLVGQGAGYT

clone_size: .
v_call: TRBV29-1
cdr3_aa: SAGQDWNIQY

clone_size: .
v_call: TRBV5-1
cdr3_aa: ASSPTGTGGDNEQF

clone_size: .
v_call: TRBV5-1
cdr3_aa: ASSPGGSGNQPQH

clone_size: .
v_call: TRBV29-1
cdr3_aa: SVDRGMNTEAF

clone_size: once
v_call: TRBV7-8
cdr3_aa: ASSLAIRGPVGEQY

clone_size: .
v_call: TRBV18
cdr3_aa: ASSPMGQGSGQPQH

clone_size: .
v_call: TRBV4-3
cdr3_aa: ASSQRSAEGGYT

clone_size: .
v_call: TRBV5-5
cdr3_aa: ASSPSEGSSSYEQY

clone_size: .
v_call: TRBV6-1
cdr3_aa: ASSVKGNRASNSPLH

clone_size: .
v_call: TRBV29-1
cdr3_aa: SVPGGETQY

clone_size: .
v_call: TRBV13
cdr3_aa: ASSLGGLSSYNEQF

clone_size: many
v_call: TRBV27
cdr3_aa: ASSFGAGAYNEQF

clone_size: .
v_call: TRBV7-7
cdr3_aa: ASRRDSSNTGELF

clone_size: .
v_call: TRBV7-2
cdr3_aa: ASSWDRGGYEQY

clone_size: once
v_call: TRBV29-1
cdr3_aa: SVPGNGDTEAF

clone_size: .
v_call: TRBV6-6
cdr3_aa: ASSSPGGGDNNEQF

clone_size: .
v_call: TRBV2
cdr3_aa: ASSEGHNYGYT

clone_size: .
v_call: TRBV11-2
cdr3_aa: ASSPAGGNYEQY

clone_size: .
v_call: TRBV7-2
cdr3_aa: ASSLRQPYEQY

clone_size: .
v_call: TRBV10-3
cdr3_aa: AISDTGSYNEQF